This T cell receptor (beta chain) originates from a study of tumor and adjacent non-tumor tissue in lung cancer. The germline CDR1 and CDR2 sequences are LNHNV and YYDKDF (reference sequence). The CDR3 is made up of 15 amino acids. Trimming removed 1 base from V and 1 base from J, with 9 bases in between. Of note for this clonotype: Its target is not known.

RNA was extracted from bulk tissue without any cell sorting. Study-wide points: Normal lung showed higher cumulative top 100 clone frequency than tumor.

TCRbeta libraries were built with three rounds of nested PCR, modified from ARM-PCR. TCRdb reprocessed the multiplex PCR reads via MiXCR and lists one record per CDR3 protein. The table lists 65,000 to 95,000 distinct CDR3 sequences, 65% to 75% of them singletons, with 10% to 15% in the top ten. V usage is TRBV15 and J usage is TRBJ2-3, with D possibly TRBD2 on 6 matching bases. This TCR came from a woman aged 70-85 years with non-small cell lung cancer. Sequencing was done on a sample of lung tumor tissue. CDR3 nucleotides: TGTGCCACCAGCAGAGTTAGCGGAGGCACAGATACGCAGTATTTT. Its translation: CATSRVSGGTDTQYF.